The present T cell receptor beta chain was sequenced within a study of blood T cell repertoires in COVID-19. As for the study in general: Whether acute or convalescent, the COVID-19 samples came from the United States, Italy and Spain.

V dropped 0 bases and J dropped 3 bases, with 8 bases sitting between them. CDR1 is MGHRA, CDR2 YSYEKL, per germline. The CDR3 loop spans 14 amino acids. In the original processing: Quantification of nucleated cells was approximated via reference gene primer amplification. The data were produced by immunoSEQ multiplex PCR, yet TCRdb's version contains in-frame clones alone and is incomplete. V, J and clone size were drawn from that table, and D and trimming were deduced from the DNA. This sample carries under 200,000 clones, 86% of them seen once, and the ten largest clones take 5.5% to 8%. This clonotype was obtained from a man aged 45 to 65 with active or convalescent COVID-19. The chain links TRBV4-1 to TRBJ1-2; D is ambiguous. Sequences were obtained from peripheral blood. The DNA for the CDR3 is TGCGCCAGCAGCCAAGACAGCGTAGACTATGGCTACACCTTC. It is translated as CASSQDSVDYGYTF.